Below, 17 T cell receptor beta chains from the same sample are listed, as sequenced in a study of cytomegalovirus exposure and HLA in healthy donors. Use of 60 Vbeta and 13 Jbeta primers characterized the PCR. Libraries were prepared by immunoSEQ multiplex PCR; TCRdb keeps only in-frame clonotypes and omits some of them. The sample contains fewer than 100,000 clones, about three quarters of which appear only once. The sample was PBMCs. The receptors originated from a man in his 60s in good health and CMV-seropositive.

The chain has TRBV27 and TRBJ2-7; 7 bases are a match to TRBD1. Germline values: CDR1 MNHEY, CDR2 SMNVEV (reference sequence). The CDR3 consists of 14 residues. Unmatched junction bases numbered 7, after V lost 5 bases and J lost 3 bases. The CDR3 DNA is TGTGCCAGCAGTCCGGGACAGAAACGCTACGAGCAGTACTTC. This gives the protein CASSPGQKRYEQYF.

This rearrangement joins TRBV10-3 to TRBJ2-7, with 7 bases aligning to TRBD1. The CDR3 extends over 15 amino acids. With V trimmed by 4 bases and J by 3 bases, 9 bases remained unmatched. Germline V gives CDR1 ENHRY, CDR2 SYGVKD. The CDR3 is CAISVLRDRGYEQYF. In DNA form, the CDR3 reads TGTGCCATCAGTGTACTCCGGGACAGAGGCTACGAGCAGTACTTC.

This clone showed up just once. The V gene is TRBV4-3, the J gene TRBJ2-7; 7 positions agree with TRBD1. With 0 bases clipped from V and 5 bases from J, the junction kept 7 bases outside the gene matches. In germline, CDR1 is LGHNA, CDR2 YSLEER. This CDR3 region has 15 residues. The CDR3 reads CASSQDSDRYDEQYF. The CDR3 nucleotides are TGCGCCAGCAGCCAAGATTCGGACAGGTACGACGAGCAGTACTTC.

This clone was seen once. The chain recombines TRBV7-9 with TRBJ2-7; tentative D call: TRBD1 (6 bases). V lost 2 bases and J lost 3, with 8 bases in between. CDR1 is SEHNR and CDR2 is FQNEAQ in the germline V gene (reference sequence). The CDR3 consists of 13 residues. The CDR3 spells CASSLKQGYEQYF. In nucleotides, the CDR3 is TGTGCCAGCAGCTTAAAACAGGGCTACGAGCAGTACTTC.

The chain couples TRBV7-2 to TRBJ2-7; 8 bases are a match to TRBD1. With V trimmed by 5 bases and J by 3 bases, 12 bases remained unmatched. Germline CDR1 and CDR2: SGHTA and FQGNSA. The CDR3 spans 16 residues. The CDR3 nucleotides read TGTGCCAGCAGCCAAGACCCGGGACAGGCTTTCTACGAGCAGTACTTC. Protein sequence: CASSQDPGQAFYEQYF.

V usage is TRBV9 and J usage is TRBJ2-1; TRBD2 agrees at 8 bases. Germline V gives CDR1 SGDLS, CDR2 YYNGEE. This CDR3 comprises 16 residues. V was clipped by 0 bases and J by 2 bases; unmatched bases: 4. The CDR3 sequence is CASSVDLAGTYNEQFF. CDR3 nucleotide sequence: TGTGCCAGCAGCGTAGATCTAGCGGGCACCTACAATGAGCAGTTCTTC.

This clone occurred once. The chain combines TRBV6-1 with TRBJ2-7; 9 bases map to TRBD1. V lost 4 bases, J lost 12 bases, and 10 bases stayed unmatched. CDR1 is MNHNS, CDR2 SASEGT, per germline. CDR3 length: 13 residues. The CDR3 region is CASSVSLQGAAYF. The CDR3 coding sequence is TGTGCCAGCAGTGTCTCCCTACAGGGGGCCGCGTACTTC.

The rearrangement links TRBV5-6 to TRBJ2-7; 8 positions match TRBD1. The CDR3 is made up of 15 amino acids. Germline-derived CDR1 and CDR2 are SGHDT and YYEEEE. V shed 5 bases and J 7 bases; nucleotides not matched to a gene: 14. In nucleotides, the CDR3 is TGTGCCAGCAGTTTGATCCCGGGACAGGTGGAAGAGCAGTACTTC. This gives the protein CASSLIPGQVEEQYF.

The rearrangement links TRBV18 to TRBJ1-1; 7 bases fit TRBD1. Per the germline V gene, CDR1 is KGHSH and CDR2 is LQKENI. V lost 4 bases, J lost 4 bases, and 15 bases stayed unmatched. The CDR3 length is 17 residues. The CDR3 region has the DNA TGTGCCAGCTCACGAGACAGGGCCCTAAGGGTTGGCACTGAAGCTTTCTTT. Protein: CASSRDRALRVGTEAFF.

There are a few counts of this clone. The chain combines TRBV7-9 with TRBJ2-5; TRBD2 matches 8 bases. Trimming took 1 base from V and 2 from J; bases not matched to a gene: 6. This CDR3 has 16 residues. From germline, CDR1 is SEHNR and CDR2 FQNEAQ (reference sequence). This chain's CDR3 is CASSLGPGGDQETQYF. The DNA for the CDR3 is TGTGCCAGCAGCTTAGGTCCGGGGGGGGATCAAGAGACCCAGTACTTC.

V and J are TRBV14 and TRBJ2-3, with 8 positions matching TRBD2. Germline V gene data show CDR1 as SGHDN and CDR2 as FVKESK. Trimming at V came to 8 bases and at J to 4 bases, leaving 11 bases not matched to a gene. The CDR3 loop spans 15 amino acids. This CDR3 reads CASSSGGLGADTQYF. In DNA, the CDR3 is TGTGCCAGCTCGAGCGGGGGACTCGGGGCAGATACGCAGTATTTT.

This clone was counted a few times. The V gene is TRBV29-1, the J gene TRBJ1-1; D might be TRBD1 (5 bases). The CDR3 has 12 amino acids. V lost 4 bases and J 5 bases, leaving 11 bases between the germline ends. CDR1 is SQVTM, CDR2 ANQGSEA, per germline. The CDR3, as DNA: TGCAGCGTTGGCAGGGCGGCGACTGAAGCTTTCTTT. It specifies CSVGRAATEAFF.

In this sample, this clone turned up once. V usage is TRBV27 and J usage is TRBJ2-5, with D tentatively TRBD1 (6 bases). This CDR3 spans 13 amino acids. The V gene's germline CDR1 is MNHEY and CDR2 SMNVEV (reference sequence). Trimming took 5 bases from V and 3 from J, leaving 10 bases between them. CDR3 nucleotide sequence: TGTGCCAGCAGTCGGACAGCAAAAGAGACCCAGTACTTC. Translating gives CASSRTAKETQYF.

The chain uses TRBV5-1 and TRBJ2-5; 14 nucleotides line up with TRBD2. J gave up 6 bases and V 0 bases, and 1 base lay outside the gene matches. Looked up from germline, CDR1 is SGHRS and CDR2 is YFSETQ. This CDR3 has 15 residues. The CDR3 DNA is TGCGCCAGCAGCTTGGGGACTAGCGGGGGGAAGACCCAGTACTTC. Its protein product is CASSLGTSGGKTQYF.

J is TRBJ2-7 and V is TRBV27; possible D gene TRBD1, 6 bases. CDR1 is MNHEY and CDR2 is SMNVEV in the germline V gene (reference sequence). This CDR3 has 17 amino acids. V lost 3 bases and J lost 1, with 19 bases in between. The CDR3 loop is CASSLSALSGQSYEQYF. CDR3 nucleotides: TGTGCCAGCAGTTTGTCGGCCCTGTCAGGACAGTCCTACGAGCAGTACTTC.

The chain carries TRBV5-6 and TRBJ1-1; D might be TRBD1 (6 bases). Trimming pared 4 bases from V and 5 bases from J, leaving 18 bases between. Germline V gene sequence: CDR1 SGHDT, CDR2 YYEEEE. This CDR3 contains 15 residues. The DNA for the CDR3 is TGTGCCAGCAGCGTACGAGGGGGTGGTCGGACTGAAGCTTTCTTT. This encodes CASSVRGGGRTEAFF.

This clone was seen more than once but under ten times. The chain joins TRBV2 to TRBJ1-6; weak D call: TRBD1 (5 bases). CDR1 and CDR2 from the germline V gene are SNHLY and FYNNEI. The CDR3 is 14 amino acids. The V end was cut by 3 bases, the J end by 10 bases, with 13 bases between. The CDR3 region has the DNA TGTGCCAGCAGTGATCTCGGGGGAGGATCACCCCTCCACTTT. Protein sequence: CASSDLGGGSPLHF.